One sample yielded the 5 T cell receptor beta chains listed below, sequenced in a study of cytomegalovirus exposure and HLA in healthy donors. The primer mix had 60 Vbeta and 13 Jbeta primers. Sequencing was performed with immunoSEQ multiplex PCR; in TCRdb, only in-frame clones are kept and a portion is missing. The table shows 95,000 to 150,000 clones, with roughly 80% occurring only once. Source material: PBMCs. These receptors came from a man aged 25 to 40 in good health and CMV-seronegative.

The chain links TRBV6-6 to TRBJ2-5; 10 nucleotides align to TRBD1. The length of the CDR3 is 13 residues. Germline lookup yields CDR1 MNHNY and CDR2 SVGAGI (reference sequence). Trimming removed 6 bases from V and 5 bases from J; junction bases left unmatched: 3. Written as DNA, the CDR3 is TGTGCCAGCAGAGACAGGGGGCACGAGACCCAGTACTTC. Amino acids: CASRDRGHETQYF.

The rearrangement links TRBV6-1 to TRBJ2-2; D not resolved. The length of the CDR3 is 18 residues. V was clipped by 0 bases and J by 4 bases, with 18 bases between them. CDR1 MNHNS and CDR2 SASEGT come from the germline V gene. CDR3: CASSEARTALFSTGELFF. The CDR3 DNA follows: TGTGCCAGCAGTGAAGCGAGAACAGCCCTTTTTAGCACCGGGGAGCTGTTTTTT.

This clone was counted once. The J gene is TRBJ1-1, the V gene TRBV18; a weak D match, TRBD1 (5 bases). CDR3 length: 15 amino acids. Between the trimmed V and J ends, which lost 1 base and 5 bases, there was a span of 14 bases. The germline gives CDR1 KGHSH, CDR2 LQKENI. The CDR3 sequence: CASSPRVGADTEAFF. The CDR3 DNA sequence: TGTGCCAGCTCACCACGGGTAGGGGCGGATACTGAAGCTTTCTTT.

The chain combines TRBV11-2 with TRBJ2-7; D perhaps matches TRBD2 (6 bases). The germline V gene encodes CDR1 SGHAT and CDR2 FQNNGV. The ends were cut back, 1 base at V and 6 bases at J, with 16 bases in the middle. This CDR3 contains 15 residues. DNA for the CDR3: TGTGCCAGCAGCTTAGGAGAATTGTGGGGGGTCGAGCAGTACTTC. This gives the protein CASSLGELWGVEQYF.

The J gene is TRBJ2-2, the V gene TRBV13, with TRBD1 matching over 7 bases. CDR3 size: 17 residues. V shed 5 bases and J 2 bases; nucleotides not matched to a gene: 11. CDR1 PRHDT and CDR2 FYEKMQ come from the germline V gene (reference sequence). Here the CDR3 DNA reads TGTGCCAGCAGCCCGGGCGGTCGAGGGGGCAACACCGGGGAGCTGTTTTTT. Protein sequence: CASSPGGRGGNTGELFF. The whole variable domain, filled in from reference TRBV13 and TRBJ2-2, reads AAGVIQSPRHLIKEKRETATLKCYPIPRHDTVYWYQQGPGQDPQFLISFYEKMQSDKGSIPDRFSAQQFSDYHSELNMSSLELGDSALYFCASSPGGRGGNTGELFFGEGSRLTVL.